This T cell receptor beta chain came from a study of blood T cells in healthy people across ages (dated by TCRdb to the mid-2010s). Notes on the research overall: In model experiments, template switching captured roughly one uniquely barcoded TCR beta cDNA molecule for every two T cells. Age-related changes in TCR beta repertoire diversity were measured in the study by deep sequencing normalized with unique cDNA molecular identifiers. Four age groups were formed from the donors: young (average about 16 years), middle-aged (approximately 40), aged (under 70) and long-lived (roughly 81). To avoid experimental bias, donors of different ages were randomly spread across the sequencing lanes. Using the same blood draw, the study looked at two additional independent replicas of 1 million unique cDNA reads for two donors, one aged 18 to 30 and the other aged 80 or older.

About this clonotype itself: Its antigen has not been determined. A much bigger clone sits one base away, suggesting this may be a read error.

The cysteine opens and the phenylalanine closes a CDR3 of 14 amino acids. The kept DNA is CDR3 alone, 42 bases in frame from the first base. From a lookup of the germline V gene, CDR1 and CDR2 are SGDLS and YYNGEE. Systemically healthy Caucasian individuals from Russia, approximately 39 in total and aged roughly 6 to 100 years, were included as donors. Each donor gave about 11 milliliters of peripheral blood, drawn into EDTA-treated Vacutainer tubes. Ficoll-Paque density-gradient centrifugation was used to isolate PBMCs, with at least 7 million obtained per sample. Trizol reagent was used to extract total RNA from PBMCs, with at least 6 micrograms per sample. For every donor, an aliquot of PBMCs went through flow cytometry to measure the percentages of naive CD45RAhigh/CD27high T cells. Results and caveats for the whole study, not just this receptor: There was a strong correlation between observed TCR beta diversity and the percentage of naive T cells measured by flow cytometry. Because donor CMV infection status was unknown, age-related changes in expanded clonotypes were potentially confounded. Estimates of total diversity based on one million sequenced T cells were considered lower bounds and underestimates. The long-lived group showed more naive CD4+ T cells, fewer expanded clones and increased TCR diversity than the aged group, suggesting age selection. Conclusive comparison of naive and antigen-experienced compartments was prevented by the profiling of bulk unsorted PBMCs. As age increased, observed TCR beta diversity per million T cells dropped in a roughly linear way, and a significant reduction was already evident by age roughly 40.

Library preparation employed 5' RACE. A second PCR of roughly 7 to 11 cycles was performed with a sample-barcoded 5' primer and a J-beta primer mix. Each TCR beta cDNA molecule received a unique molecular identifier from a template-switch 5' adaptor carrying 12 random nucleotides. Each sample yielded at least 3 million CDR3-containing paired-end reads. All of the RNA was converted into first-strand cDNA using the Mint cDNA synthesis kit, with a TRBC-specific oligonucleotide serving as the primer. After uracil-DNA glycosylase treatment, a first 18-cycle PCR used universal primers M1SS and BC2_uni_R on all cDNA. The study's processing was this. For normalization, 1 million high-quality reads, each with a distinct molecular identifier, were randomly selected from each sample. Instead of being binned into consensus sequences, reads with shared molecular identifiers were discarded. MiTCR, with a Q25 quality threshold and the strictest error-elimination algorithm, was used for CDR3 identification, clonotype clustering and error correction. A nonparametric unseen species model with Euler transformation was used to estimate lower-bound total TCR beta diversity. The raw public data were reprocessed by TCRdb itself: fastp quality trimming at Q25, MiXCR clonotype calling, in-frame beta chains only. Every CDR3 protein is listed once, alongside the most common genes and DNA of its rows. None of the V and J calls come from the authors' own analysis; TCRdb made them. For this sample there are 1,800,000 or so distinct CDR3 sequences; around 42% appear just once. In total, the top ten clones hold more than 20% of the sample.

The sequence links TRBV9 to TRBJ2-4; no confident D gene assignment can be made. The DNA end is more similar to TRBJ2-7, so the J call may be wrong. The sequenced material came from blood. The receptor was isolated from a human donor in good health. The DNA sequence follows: TGTGCCAGCAGCCAACGCGGAGCCCCCTACGAGCAGTACTTC. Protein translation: CASSQRGAPYEQYF.